This entry concerns a single T cell receptor beta chain. The antigen is not known. V gave up 0 bases and J gave up 9 bases; unmatched junction bases: 4. The CDR3 runs to 14 residues. Germline-derived CDR1 and CDR2 are SEHNR and FQNEAQ (reference sequence). These data are taken from a study of T cell repertoires in cytomegalovirus infection. TCRdb re-derived calls from the reads in MiXCR, one entry per CDR3 protein. This table holds hundreds of thousands of distinct CDR3 sequences, around 30% found once. General study points: HLA-C-restricted CMV-specific TCR beta clonotypes prevailed in the ex vivo response.

The gene calls are TRBV7-9 and TRBJ2-1; TRBD2 matches 8 bases. This specimen consisted of cultured PBMCs, obtained from culture after CMV antigen stimulation. The sequence derives from a human donor in good health (CMV status not recorded). Some clones in this sample may be carry-over from other donors' samples. CDR3 protein: CASSLATGGPEQFF. For the CDR3, the DNA is TGTGCCAGCAGCTTAGCTACGGGGGGGCCTGAGCAGTTCTTC.